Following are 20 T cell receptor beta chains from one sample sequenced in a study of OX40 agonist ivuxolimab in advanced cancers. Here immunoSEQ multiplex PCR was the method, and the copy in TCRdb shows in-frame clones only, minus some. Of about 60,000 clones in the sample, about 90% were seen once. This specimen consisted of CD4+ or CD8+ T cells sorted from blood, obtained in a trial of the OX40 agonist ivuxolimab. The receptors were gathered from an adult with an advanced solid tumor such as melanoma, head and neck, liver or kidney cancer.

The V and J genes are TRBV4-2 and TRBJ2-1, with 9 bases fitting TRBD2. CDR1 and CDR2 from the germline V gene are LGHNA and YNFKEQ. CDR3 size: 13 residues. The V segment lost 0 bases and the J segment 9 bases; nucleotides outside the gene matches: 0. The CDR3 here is CASSQERGGEQFF. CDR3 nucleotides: TGTGCCAGCAGCCAAGAGCGGGGGGGTGAGCAGTTCTTC.

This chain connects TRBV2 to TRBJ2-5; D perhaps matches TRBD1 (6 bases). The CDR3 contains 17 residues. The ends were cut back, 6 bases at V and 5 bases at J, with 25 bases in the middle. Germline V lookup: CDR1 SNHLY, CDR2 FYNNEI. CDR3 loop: CASSMKSRGSRSETQYF. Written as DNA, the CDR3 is TGTGCCAGCAGCATGAAGTCCAGGGGAAGCCGATCGGAGACCCAGTACTTC.

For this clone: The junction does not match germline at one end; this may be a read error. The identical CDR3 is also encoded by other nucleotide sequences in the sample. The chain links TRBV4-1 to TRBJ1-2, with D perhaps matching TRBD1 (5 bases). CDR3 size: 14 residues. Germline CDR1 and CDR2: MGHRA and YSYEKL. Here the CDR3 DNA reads TGTGCCAGCAGCCAAGCGGGACTCTCTGGGGGCTACACCTTC. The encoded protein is CASSQAGLSGGYTF.

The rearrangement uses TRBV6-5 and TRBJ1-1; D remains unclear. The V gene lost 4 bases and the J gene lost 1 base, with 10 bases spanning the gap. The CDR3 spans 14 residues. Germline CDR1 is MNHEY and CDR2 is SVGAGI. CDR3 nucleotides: TGTGCCAGCAGTTTCCGGGATTCGAACACTGAAGCTTTCTTT. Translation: CASSFRDSNTEAFF.

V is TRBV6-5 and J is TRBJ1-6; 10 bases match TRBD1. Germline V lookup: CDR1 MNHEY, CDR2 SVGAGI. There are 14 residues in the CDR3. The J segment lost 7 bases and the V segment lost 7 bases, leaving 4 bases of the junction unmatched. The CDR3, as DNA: TGTGCCAGCACCCGGACAGGGGGGAATTCACCCCTCCACTTT. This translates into CASTRTGGNSPLHF.

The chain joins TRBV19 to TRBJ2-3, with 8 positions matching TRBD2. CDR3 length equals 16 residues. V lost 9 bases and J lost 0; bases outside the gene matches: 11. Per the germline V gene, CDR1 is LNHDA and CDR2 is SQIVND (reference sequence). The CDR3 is CASLRASGSSTDTQYF. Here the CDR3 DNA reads TGTGCCAGCCTTAGGGCTAGCGGGTCTAGCACAGATACGCAGTATTTT.

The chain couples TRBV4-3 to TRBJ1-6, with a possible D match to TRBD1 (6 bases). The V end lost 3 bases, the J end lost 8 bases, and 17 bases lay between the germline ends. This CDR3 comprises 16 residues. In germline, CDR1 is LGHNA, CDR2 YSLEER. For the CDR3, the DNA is TGCGCCAGCAGCCAGCAACTGGGACAAGAGCATTCACCCCTCCACTTT. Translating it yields CASSQQLGQEHSPLHF.

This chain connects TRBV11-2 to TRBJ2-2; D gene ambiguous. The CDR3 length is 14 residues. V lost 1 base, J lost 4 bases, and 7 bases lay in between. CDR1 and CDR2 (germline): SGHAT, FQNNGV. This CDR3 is CASSLAATTGELFF. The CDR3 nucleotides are TGTGCCAGCAGCTTAGCTGCGACCACCGGGGAGCTGTTTTTT.

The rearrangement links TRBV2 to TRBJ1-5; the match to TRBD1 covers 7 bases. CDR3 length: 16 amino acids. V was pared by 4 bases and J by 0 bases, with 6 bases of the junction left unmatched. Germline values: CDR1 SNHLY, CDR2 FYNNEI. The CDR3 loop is CASSGTGGYSNQPQHF. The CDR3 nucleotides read TGTGCCAGCAGTGGGACAGGCGGATATAGCAATCAGCCCCAGCATTTT. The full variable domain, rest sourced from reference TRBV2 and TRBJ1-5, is EPEVTQTPSHQVTQMGQEVILRCVPISNHLYFYWYRQILGQKVEFLVSFYNNEISEKSEIFDDQFSVERPDGSNFTLKIRSTKLEDSAMYFCASSGTGGYSNQPQHFGDGTRLSIL.

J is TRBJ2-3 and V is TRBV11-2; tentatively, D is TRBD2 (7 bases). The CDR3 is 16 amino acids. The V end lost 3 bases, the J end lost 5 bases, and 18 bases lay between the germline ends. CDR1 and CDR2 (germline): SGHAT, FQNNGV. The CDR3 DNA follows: TGTGCCAGCAGCTTTATGGGGGGGGGCCATGGAGATACGCAGTATTTT. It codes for CASSFMGGGHGDTQYF.

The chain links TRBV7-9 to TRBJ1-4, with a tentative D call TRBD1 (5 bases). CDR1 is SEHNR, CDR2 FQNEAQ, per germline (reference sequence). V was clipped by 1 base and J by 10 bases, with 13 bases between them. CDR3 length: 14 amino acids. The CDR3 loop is CASSLELGVGKLFF. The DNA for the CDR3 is TGTGCCAGCAGCTTAGAGTTAGGGGTCGGAAAACTGTTTTTT.

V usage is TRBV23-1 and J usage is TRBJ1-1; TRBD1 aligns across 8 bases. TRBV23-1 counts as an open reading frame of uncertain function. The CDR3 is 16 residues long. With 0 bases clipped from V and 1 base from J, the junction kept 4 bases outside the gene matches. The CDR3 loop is CASSQSSQGANTEAFF. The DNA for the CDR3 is TGCGCCAGCAGTCAATCGTCTCAGGGGGCGAACACTGAAGCTTTCTTT.

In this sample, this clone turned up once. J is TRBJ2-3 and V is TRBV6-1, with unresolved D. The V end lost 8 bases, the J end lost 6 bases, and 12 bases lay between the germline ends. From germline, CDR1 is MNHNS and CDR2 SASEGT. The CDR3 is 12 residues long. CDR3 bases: TGTGCCAGCCGGAAGATAAGTGATACGCAGTATTTT. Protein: CASRKISDTQYF.

This CDR3 is CASSWDYPDTQYF. The CDR3 DNA reads TGTGCCAGTAGTTGGGACTACCCAGATACGCAGTATTTT. The J gene is TRBJ2-3, the V gene TRBV19; 7 positions agree with TRBD2. Germline assignment: CDR1 LNHDA and CDR2 SQIVND (reference sequence). This CDR3 spans 13 amino acids. Losses at the gene ends were 5 bases for V and 4 bases for J; bases not matched to a gene: 3.

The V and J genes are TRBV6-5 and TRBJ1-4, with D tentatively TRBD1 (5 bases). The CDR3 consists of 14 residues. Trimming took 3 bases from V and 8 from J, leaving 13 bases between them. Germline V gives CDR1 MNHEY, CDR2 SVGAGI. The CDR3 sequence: CASSYTGIGEKLFF. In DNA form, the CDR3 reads TGTGCCAGCAGTTATACAGGAATTGGGGAAAAACTGTTTTTT.

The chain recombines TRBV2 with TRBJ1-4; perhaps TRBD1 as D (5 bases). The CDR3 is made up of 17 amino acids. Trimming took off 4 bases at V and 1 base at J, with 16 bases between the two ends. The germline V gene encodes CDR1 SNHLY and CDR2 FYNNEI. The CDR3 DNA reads TGTGCCAGCAGTGGAGGGACTTTCATGATAACTAATGAAAAACTGTTTTTT. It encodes CASSGGTFMITNEKLFF.

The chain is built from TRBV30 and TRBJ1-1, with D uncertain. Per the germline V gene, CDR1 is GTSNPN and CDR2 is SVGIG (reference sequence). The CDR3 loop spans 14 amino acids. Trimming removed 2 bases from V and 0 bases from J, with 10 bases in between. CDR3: CAWSLGNMNTEAFF. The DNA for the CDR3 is TGTGCCTGGAGTTTGGGCAACATGAACACTGAAGCTTTCTTT.

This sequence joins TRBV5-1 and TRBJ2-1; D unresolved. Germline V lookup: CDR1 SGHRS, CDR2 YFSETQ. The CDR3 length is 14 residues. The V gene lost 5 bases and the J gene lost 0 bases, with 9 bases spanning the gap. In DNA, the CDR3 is TGCGCCAGCAGTCCAGGCAACTCCTACAATGAGCAGTTCTTC. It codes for CASSPGNSYNEQFF.

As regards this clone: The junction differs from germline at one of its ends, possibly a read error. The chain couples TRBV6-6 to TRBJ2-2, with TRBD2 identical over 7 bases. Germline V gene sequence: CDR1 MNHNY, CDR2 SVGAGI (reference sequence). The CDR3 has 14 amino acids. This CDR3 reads CATSGRGITGELFF. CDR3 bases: TGTGCCACCAGTGGGCGGGGGATCACCGGGGAGCTGTTTTTT.

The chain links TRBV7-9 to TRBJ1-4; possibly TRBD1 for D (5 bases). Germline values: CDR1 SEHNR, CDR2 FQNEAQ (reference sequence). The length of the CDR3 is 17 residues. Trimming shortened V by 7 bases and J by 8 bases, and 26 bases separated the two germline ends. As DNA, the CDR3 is TGTGCCAGCACCAACCTCGGGGACCCGGGCTTGGGCGAAAAACTGTTTTTT. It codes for CASTNLGDPGLGEKLFF.